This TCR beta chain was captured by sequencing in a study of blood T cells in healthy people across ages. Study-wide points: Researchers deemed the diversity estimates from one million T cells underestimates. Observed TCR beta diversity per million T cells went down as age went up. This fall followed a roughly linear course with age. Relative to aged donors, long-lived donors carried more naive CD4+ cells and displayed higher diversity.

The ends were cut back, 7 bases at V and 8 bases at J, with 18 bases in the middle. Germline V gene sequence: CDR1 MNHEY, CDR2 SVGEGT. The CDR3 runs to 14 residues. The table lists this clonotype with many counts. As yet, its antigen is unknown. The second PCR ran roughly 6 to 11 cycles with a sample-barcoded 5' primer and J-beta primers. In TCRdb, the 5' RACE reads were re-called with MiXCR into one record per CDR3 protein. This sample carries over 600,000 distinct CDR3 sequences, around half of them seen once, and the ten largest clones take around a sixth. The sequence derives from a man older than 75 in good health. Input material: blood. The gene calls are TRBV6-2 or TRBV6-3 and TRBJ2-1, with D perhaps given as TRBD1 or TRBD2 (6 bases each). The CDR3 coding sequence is TGTGCCAGCACGGGGGACACACGGGTCTATGAGCAGTTCTTC. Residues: CASTGDTRVYEQFF.